This TCR beta chain was sequenced for a study of blood T cells in healthy people across ages (dated by TCRdb to between 2015 and 2016). About the study as a whole: In model experiments, roughly one uniquely barcoded TCR beta cDNA molecule per two T cells was captured by template switching. The study analyzed two additional independent replicas of 1 million unique cDNA reads from the same blood draw for two donors, one aged 18 to 30 and one aged 80 or older. Donors of different ages were randomly distributed across sequencing lanes to avoid experimental bias. Age-related changes in TCR beta repertoire diversity were measured in the study by deep sequencing normalized with unique cDNA molecular identifiers. The donors were split into four age groups: young (average 16 years), middle-aged (about 40), aged (approximately 60) and long-lived (under 90). Here is what the overall study found, with its caveats: As age increased, observed TCR beta diversity per million T cells dropped in a roughly linear way, and a significant reduction was already evident by age roughly 40. Compared with the aged group, more naive CD4+ T cells, fewer expanded clones and increased TCR diversity were shown by the long-lived group, suggesting age selection. The percentage of naive T cells measured by flow cytometry correlated strongly with observed TCR beta diversity. Conclusive comparison of naive and antigen-experienced compartments was prevented by the profiling of bulk unsorted PBMCs. Estimates of total diversity based on one million sequenced T cells were regarded as lower bounds and as underestimates. Because the CMV infection status of the donors was unknown, age-related changes in expanded clonotypes may potentially have been confounded.

For this clonotype: The target of this receptor is not known. No much larger clone exists at a distance of one base, and base qualities are not known.

Trimming takes 2 bases from V and 4 bases from J, and the germline ends sit 14 bases apart. In the germline V gene, CDR1 corresponds to SGHVS and CDR2 to FNYEAQ. Counted from cysteine to phenylalanine, this CDR3 has 15 amino acids. The only DNA kept is the CDR3, 45 bases in frame from the first base. The library was built by means of 5' RACE. Sequenced on an Illumina HiSeq 2500. A second about 7 to 11 cycle PCR used a sample-barcoded 5' primer and a J-beta primer mix. A template-switch 5' adaptor carrying 12 random nucleotides introduced a unique molecular identifier onto each TCR beta cDNA molecule. At least 2.5 million CDR3-containing paired-end reads were obtained from each sample. All of the RNA was converted into first-strand cDNA using the Mint cDNA synthesis kit, with a TRBC-specific oligonucleotide serving as the primer. Following uracil-DNA glycosylase treatment, a first 18-cycle PCR with universal primers M1SS and BC2_uni_R was performed on all cDNA. From the authors' description of their analysis: For normalization, 1 million high-quality reads, each with a distinct molecular identifier, were randomly selected from each sample. Reads with shared molecular identifiers were discarded instead of being binned into consensus sequences. MiTCR, set to a Q25 quality threshold and the strictest error-elimination algorithm, was used for CDR3 identification, clonotype clustering and error correction. Lower-bound total TCR beta diversity was estimated with a nonparametric unseen species model using Euler transformation. TCRdb itself trimmed the public reads at Q25 with fastp, ran MiXCR and retained productive beta chains. For every CDR3 protein sequence, its rows merge into one entry that carries the most common genes and DNA. The V and J calls reflect TCRdb's pipeline rather than the authors' work. The sample yields hundreds of thousands of distinct CDR3 sequences; about half were counted once. The ten biggest clones cover 25% to 35% of the sample.

Donors were approximately 42 systemically healthy Caucasian individuals from Russia aged roughly 6 to 90 years. Each donor gave roughly 9 milliliters of peripheral blood, drawn into EDTA-treated Vacutainer tubes. Ficoll-Paque density-gradient centrifugation was used to isolate PBMCs, with at least 6 million per sample. Total RNA, at least 6 micrograms per sample, was extracted from PBMCs with Trizol reagent. The percentages of naive CD45RAhigh/CD27high T cells were determined by flow cytometry on a PBMC aliquot from every donor. The sample was blood. The receptor's source is a woman in her sixties in good health. The rearrangement combines TRBV7-6 with TRBJ1-1; tentative D gene TRBD1, with 5 bases matching. The bases are TGTGCCAGCAGCTTATCGGGGGGTTCGGGCACTGAAGCTTTCTTT. It encodes CASSLSGGSGTEAFF.